Shown below are 26 T cell receptor beta chains from a single sample sequenced in a study of control samples from healthy donors and cancer patients. Profiled with immunoSEQ multiplex PCR; TCRdb holds only in-frame clones, not every one. The sample records tens of thousands of clones, about nine tenths being singletons. Sequencing was done on a sample of blood. The receptors stem from a woman aged 70-85 years in good health.

This chain links TRBV21-1 with TRBJ2-7; the D call in the table, TRBD2, was not verified against the DNA. TRBV21-1 is a pseudogene segment. CDR3 length: 11 residues. CDR3 DNA sequence: TGTGCCAGCACCGGGAGTCGGGAGCAGTACTTC. Its protein is CASTGSREQYF.

This chain links TRBV25-1 with TRBJ1-2, with D possibly being TRBD1 (5 bases). V lost 2 bases to trimming and J lost 5 bases, with 12 bases between them. CDR1 and CDR2 (germline): MGHDK, SYGVNS. This CDR3 is 14 amino acids long. CDR3 sequence reads: CASSEGQGGYGYTF. The CDR3, as DNA: TGTGCCAGCAGTGAAGGGCAGGGAGGTTATGGCTACACCTTC.

In this sample, this clone turned up once. This chain uses TRBV5-5 with TRBJ2-1; TRBD1 aligns across 11 bases. V lost 2 bases and J lost 5; bases outside the gene matches: 6. Germline V gives CDR1 SGHKS, CDR2 YYEKEE (reference sequence). The CDR3 sequence is 16 residues long. The CDR3 nucleotides read TGTGCCAGCAGCTTTCTGGGACAGGGGGGAAACAATGAGCAGTTCTTC. Its protein is CASSFLGQGGNNEQFF. Full variable domain (rest looked up from reference TRBV5-5 and TRBJ2-1): DAGVTQSPTHLIKTRGQQVTLRCSPISGHKSVSWYQQVLGQGPQFIFQYYEKEERGRGNFPDRFSARQFPNYSSELNVNALLLGDSALYLCASSFLGQGGNNEQFFGPGTRLTVL.

The rearrangement uses TRBV27 and TRBJ2-3, with 13 bases fitting TRBD2. This CDR3 has 17 amino acids. V was clipped by 4 bases and J by 2 bases; unmatched bases: 6. CDR1 and CDR2 (germline): MNHEY, SMNVEV (reference sequence). CDR3 sequence: CASSSLGTSGDTDTQYF. CDR3 sequence (DNA): TGTGCCAGCAGTTCTTTGGGGACTAGCGGGGACACAGATACGCAGTATTTT.

This clone was picked up one time. This rearrangement joins TRBV5-1 to TRBJ2-7; TRBD2 matches 12 bases. Germline CDR1 and CDR2: SGHRS and YFSETQ. Trimming took 5 bases from V and 4 from J; bases not matched to a gene: 7. This CDR3 is 15 amino acids long. CDR3: CASSLLAGGPYEQYF. The CDR3 region has the DNA TGCGCCAGCAGTCTCCTAGCGGGAGGGCCGTACGAGCAGTACTTC.

V gene TRBV6-1 combines with J gene TRBJ2-1, with D perhaps matching TRBD1 (5 bases). Germline assignment: CDR1 MNHNS and CDR2 SASEGT. V was trimmed by 2 bases and J by 6 bases, leaving 14 bases between them. CDR3 length equals 15 residues. The CDR3 DNA reads as TGTGCCAGCAGTGAATTTGGGGCGGTTTCCAATGAGCAGTTCTTC. Residues: CASSEFGAVSNEQFF.

V is TRBV13 and J is TRBJ2-2, with 7 bases fitting TRBD1. CDR1 and CDR2 from the germline V gene are PRHDT and FYEKMQ (reference sequence). The J segment lost 6 bases and the V segment lost 5 bases, leaving 6 bases of the junction unmatched. This CDR3 has 14 residues. The CDR3: CASSLRQGPGELFF. The CDR3 coding sequence is TGTGCCAGCAGCCTACGACAGGGCCCCGGGGAGCTGTTTTTT.

The table lists this clone with a few counts. The chain's CDR3 is CASVGGPGELFF. The CDR3, as DNA: TGTGCCAGCGTTGGGGGCCCCGGGGAGCTGTTTTTT. The chain is built from TRBV6-5 and TRBJ2-2; maybe TRBD1 (6 bases). This CDR3 has 12 residues. Germline lookup yields CDR1 MNHEY and CDR2 SVGAGI. V was cut by 8 bases and J by 6 bases, with 10 bases left in between.

V and J are TRBV5-6 and TRBJ1-4; D remains unclear. The CDR3 spans 16 residues. The germline V and J ends were trimmed by 3 bases and 7 bases, with 19 bases remaining between them. CDR1 and CDR2 (germline): SGHDT, YYEEEE. As DNA, the CDR3 is TGTGCCAGCAGCTACGAGCCGGGAACGAGGATTGAAAAACTGTTTTTT. It specifies CASSYEPGTRIEKLFF.

The chain has TRBV2 and TRBJ2-1; D gene uncertain. Deletions cut 2 bases from V and 4 bases from J, with 6 bases between. Germline V gives CDR1 SNHLY, CDR2 FYNNEI. CDR3 size: 13 residues. The CDR3 DNA reads as TGTGCCAGCAGTGAATCCGCATACAATGAGCAGTTCTTC. Translation: CASSESAYNEQFF.

This clone was detected only once. The chain combines TRBV3-1 (or the pseudogene TRBV3-2) with TRBJ2-1; TRBD2 matches at 15 bases. V dropped 4 bases and J dropped 4; count of bases not matched to a gene: 11. There are 19 residues in the CDR3. Germline loops: CDR1 LGHDT, CDR2 YNNKEL (reference sequence). The CDR3 is CASSRRTSGGANLYNEQFF. DNA for the CDR3: TGTGCCAGCAGCCGCCGGACTAGCGGGGGGGCAAACCTATACAATGAGCAGTTCTTC.

This chain links TRBV3-1 (or the pseudogene TRBV3-2) with TRBJ1-1; D uncertain. V lost 2 bases and J 2 bases, leaving 12 bases between the germline ends. The CDR3 loop spans 15 amino acids. Germline CDR1 LGHDT, CDR2 YNNKEL (reference sequence). The CDR3 region has the DNA TGTGCCAGCAGCCAATCCGTTATCCCAAACACTGAAGCTTTCTTT. This codes for CASSQSVIPNTEAFF.

The V gene is TRBV27, the J gene TRBJ1-5, with D possibly being TRBD1 (5 bases). The CDR3 totals 13 residues. Deletions cut 2 bases from V and 5 bases from J, with 7 bases between. In germline, CDR1 is MNHEY, CDR2 SMNVEV (reference sequence). The DNA of the CDR3 is TGTGCCAGCAGTTTACTGGGGGATCAGCCCCAGCATTTT. This translates into CASSLLGDQPQHF.

CDR3 DNA: TGTGCCAGCAAAGGGGGAGGGAGCTCCTACAATGAGCAGTTCTTC. Protein product: CASKGGGSSYNEQFF. J is TRBJ2-1 and V is TRBV7-3, with D maybe TRBD2 (7 bases). Germline V gene data show CDR1 as SGHTA and CDR2 as FQGTGA. This CDR3 has 15 amino acids. Trimming pared 7 bases from V and 0 bases from J, leaving 13 bases between.

The CDR3 coding sequence is TGTGCCAGCAGCCAGGGGGTGCGTGAAAAACTGTTTTTT. Translated: CASSQGVREKLFF. The gene calls are TRBV12-3 or TRBV12-4 and TRBJ1-4; 7 bases agree with TRBD1. The CDR3 totals 13 residues. V lost 6 bases, J lost 7 bases, and 5 bases stayed unmatched.

The chain carries TRBV7-2 and TRBJ1-6; D uncertain. Germline CDR1 and CDR2: SGHTA and FQGNSA. Trimming stripped 1 base from V and 0 bases from J, with 13 bases between. CDR3 length equals 18 residues. This CDR3 is CASSLGTATFSYNSPLHF. CDR3 nucleotide sequence: TGTGCCAGCAGCTTAGGCACAGCTACCTTCTCCTATAATTCACCCCTCCACTTT.

The chain combines TRBV5-6 with TRBJ2-1, with 7 bases fitting TRBD1. This CDR3 has 14 residues. The ends lost 4 bases at V and 6 bases at J; junction bases unmatched: 7. CDR1 and CDR2 from the germline V gene are SGHDT and YYEEEE. The DNA of the CDR3 is TGTGCCAGCAGCGCCGAGACAGGGCGCAATGAGCAGTTCTTC. Protein: CASSAETGRNEQFF. The entire variable domain, with the rest obtained from reference TRBV5-6 and TRBJ2-1, is as follows: DAGVTQSPTHLIKTRGQQVTLRCSPKSGHDTVSWYQQALGQGPQFIFQYYEEEERQRGNFPDRFSGHQFPNYSSELNVNALLLGDSALYLCASSAETGRNEQFFGPGTRLTVL.

This rearrangement joins TRBV5-1 to TRBJ2-3; 8 positions match TRBD2. Germline CDR1 is SGHRS and CDR2 is YFSETQ. V shed 4 bases and J 4 bases; nucleotides not matched to a gene: 14. CDR3 length: 17 residues. CDR3 in amino acids: CASSPFPLGLGPDTQYF. CDR3 bases: TGCGCCAGCAGCCCTTTCCCTTTGGGACTAGGGCCAGATACGCAGTATTTT.

This sequence joins TRBV9 and TRBJ1-4; D is uncertain. Germline V gene sequence: CDR1 SGDLS, CDR2 YYNGEE. The CDR3 covers 14 residues. V lost 2 bases to trimming and J lost 4 bases, with 9 bases between them. CDR3 sequence: CASSVSGSNEKLFF. The CDR3 region has the DNA TGTGCCAGCAGCGTCAGTGGGAGTAATGAAAAACTGTTTTTT. Supplemented by reference TRBV9 and TRBJ1-4, the full variable domain reads DSGVTQTPKHLITATGQRVTLRCSPRSGDLSVYWYQQSLDQGLQFLIQYYNGEERAKGNILERFSAQQFPDLHSELNLSSLELGDSALYFCASSVSGSNEKLFFGSGTQLSVL.

The chain joins TRBV10-2 to TRBJ2-5, with D possibly matching TRBD2 (6 bases). Trimming cost V 8 bases and J 7 bases, with 20 bases left between them. The CDR3 spans 14 residues. CDR1 WSHSY and CDR2 SAAADI come from the germline V gene. CDR3 in amino acids: CASGRDSPIGTQYF. The CDR3 DNA follows: TGCGCCAGCGGGCGGGACTCCCCTATTGGGACCCAGTACTTC.

The chain recombines TRBV3-1 (or the pseudogene TRBV3-2) with TRBJ2-7, with D tentatively TRBD2 (6 bases). Trimming pared 6 bases from V and 2 bases from J, leaving 17 bases between. The CDR3 covers 15 residues. Germline loops: CDR1 LGHDT, CDR2 YNNKEL (reference sequence). The CDR3 sequence is CASRQGGGTTYEQYF. The CDR3 bases are TGTGCCAGCAGGCAGGGTGGGGGGACGACCTACGAGCAGTACTTC.

This clone showed up just a few times. The J gene is TRBJ2-7, the V gene TRBV7-2; TRBD2 is a possible D gene (6 bases). CDR1 and CDR2 (germline): SGHTA, FQGNSA. The CDR3 runs 15 residues. Deletions cut 5 bases from V and 3 bases from J, with 17 bases between. Written as DNA, the CDR3 is TGTGCCAGCAGCGCTACCGCGGAGGGACGCTACGAGCAGTACTTC. Its protein is CASSATAEGRYEQYF.

In this sample, this clone turned up a few times. J is TRBJ2-7 and V is TRBV3-1 (or the pseudogene TRBV3-2); D remains ambiguous. The CDR3 totals 15 residues. The germline CDR1 and CDR2 sequences are LGHDT and YNNKEL (reference sequence). Deletions cut 0 bases from V and 2 bases from J, with 11 bases between. CDR3 coding DNA: TGTGCCAGCAGCCAAGATAACGGCAGAACCTACGAGCAGTACTTC. As protein: CASSQDNGRTYEQYF.

The J gene is TRBJ2-2, the V gene TRBV3-1 (or the pseudogene TRBV3-2); 8 nucleotides agree with TRBD2. Germline trimming cut 3 bases from V and 2 bases from J; bases unmatched to any gene: 5. Looked up from germline, CDR1 is LGHDT and CDR2 is YNNKEL (reference sequence). The CDR3 sequence is 16 residues long. The CDR3 nucleotides read TGTGCCAGCAGCCAGTCGGGGGGGCCCAACACCGGGGAGCTGTTTTTT. This sequence encodes CASSQSGGPNTGELFF.

V is TRBV5-4 and J is TRBJ2-5, with D possibly matching TRBD2 (7 bases). The V gene's germline CDR1 is SGHNT and CDR2 YYREEE (reference sequence). V lost 0 bases to trimming and J lost 4 bases, with 13 bases between them. CDR3 length equals 15 residues. In DNA form, the CDR3 reads TGTGCCAGCAGCTTGGGGGCGGGGGCCTCAGAGACCCAGTACTTC. This encodes CASSLGAGASETQYF.

This chain links TRBV5-1 with TRBJ2-2; D gene unclear. CDR3 length: 15 amino acids. The germline gives CDR1 SGHRS, CDR2 YFSETQ. V gave up 0 bases and J gave up 0 bases, with 6 bases separating them. CDR3 coding DNA: TGCGCCAGCAGCTTGGACAGCCCGAACACCGGGGAGCTGTTTTTT. Translated: CASSLDSPNTGELFF.